The 25 T cell receptor beta chains presented below share a single source sample, sequenced in a study of Ad26.COV2.S vaccination and SARS-CoV-2 variants. The repertoire was sequenced with immunoSEQ multiplex PCR; TCRdb's copy has only in-frame clones and lacks some. The profile shows fewer than 400,000 clones, 70% to 90% of them singletons. Treatment reported: 15 to 20 received Ad26.COV2.S at low or high dose, single or two shots; about 5 received placebo; per-sample allocation not given. On day 63 after the first injection, vaccine and placebo recipients gave samples. Sample: peripheral blood, taken in a trial of Ad26.COV2.S vaccine versus placebo. These receptor sequences come from a person between 18 and 60 years old who received the Ad26.COV2.S COVID-19 vaccine or a placebo.

The rearrangement links TRBV5-4 to TRBJ2-3, with 8 nucleotides matching TRBD2. The germline V gene encodes CDR1 SGHNT and CDR2 YYREEE (reference sequence). This CDR3 is 16 amino acids long. V was clipped by 4 bases and J by 0 bases; unmatched bases: 7. This CDR3 reads CASSDGTSRSTDTQYF. CDR3 nucleotide sequence: TGTGCCAGCAGCGATGGGACTAGTAGGAGCACAGATACGCAGTATTTT.

J is TRBJ2-7 and V is TRBV6-5; D remains unclear. V lost 10 bases to trimming and J lost 3 bases, with 10 bases between them. The CDR3 loop spans 11 amino acids. In germline, CDR1 is MNHEY, CDR2 SVGAGI. CDR3 region: CAKGRSYEQYF. As DNA, the CDR3 is TGTGCCAAAGGACGGAGCTACGAGCAGTACTTC.

Of note for this clone: This same CDR3 is encoded by further DNA sequences in the sample. This chain joins TRBV4-1 and TRBJ1-1; a weak D match, TRBD1 (5 bases). The CDR3 length is 14 residues. V lost 0 bases, J lost 4 bases, and 9 bases lay in between. Germline-derived CDR1 and CDR2 are MGHRA and YSYEKL. The CDR3 region has the DNA TGCGCCAGCAGCCAAGACGGGGGTGGCACTGAAGCTTTCTTT. This translates into CASSQDGGGTEAFF.

The rearrangement uses TRBV7-6 and TRBJ2-2; 13 bases are shared with TRBD2. The CDR3 runs to 17 residues. Germline V gives CDR1 SGHVS, CDR2 FNYEAQ. V lost 3 bases to trimming and J lost 2 bases; unmatched junction nucleotides: 3. CDR3 amino acids: CASSFRLAGGNTGELFF. The DNA for the CDR3 is TGTGCCAGCAGCTTTAGACTAGCGGGGGGAAACACCGGGGAGCTGTTTTTT.

The genes are TRBV7-9 and TRBJ1-5; D remains ambiguous. The CDR3 is 13 amino acids. Germline V CDR1 and CDR2: SEHNR, FQNEAQ (reference sequence). The V and J ends lost 4 bases and 2 bases respectively, with 6 bases between them. The chain's CDR3 is CASSSEGNQPQHF. In DNA, the CDR3 is TGTGCCAGCAGCTCGGAGGGCAATCAGCCCCAGCATTTT.

This clone was recorded a few times. The CDR3: CASIQSTTGELFF. As DNA, the CDR3 is TGTGCCAGCATCCAGTCAACAACCGGGGAGCTGTTTTTT. This chain uses TRBV12-3 or TRBV12-4 with TRBJ2-2; D unclear. This CDR3 comprises 13 residues. The germline V and J ends were trimmed by 7 bases and 5 bases, with 11 bases remaining between them.

J is TRBJ2-5 and V is TRBV11-2, with 10 bases lining up with TRBD2. Trimming at V came to 5 bases and at J to 4 bases, leaving 13 bases not matched to a gene. Germline V CDR1 and CDR2: SGHAT, FQNNGV. The CDR3 consists of 17 residues. The chain's CDR3 is CASSLGGSGGAGETQYF. For the CDR3, the DNA is TGTGCCAGCAGCCTGGGTGGGAGCGGGGGGGCCGGAGAGACCCAGTACTTC.

This clone was counted a few times. This chain joins TRBV6-5 and TRBJ1-2; the D gene is possibly TRBD1 (5 bases). This CDR3 is 13 amino acids long. V lost 6 bases to trimming and J lost 2 bases, with 10 bases between them. Germline V gene data show CDR1 as MNHEY and CDR2 as SVGAGI. In DNA form, the CDR3 reads TGTGCCAGCAGCCCACAGGAGAACTATGGCTACACCTTC. As protein: CASSPQENYGYTF.

The J gene is TRBJ1-2, the V gene TRBV20-1; D is ambiguous. The CDR3 extends over 15 amino acids. The V gene lost 3 bases and the J gene lost 4 bases, with 18 bases spanning the gap. In germline, CDR1 is DFQATT, CDR2 SNEGSKA (reference sequence). The CDR3 loop is CSASQSDVTVYGYTF. CDR3 nucleotides: TGCAGTGCTAGTCAGTCAGACGTAACCGTCTATGGCTACACCTTC.

This rearrangement joins TRBV2 to TRBJ1-1; 10 bases fit TRBD1. Germline V gene data show CDR1 as SNHLY and CDR2 as FYNNEI. The J segment lost 1 base and the V segment lost 2 bases, leaving 7 bases of the junction unmatched. This CDR3 spans 17 amino acids. CDR3 region: CASSERQGARGNTEAFF. In DNA, the CDR3 is TGTGCCAGCAGTGAACGACAGGGGGCGAGGGGGAACACTGAAGCTTTCTTT.

Note on this clone: At the DNA level, this CDR3 is encoded by other sequences in the same sample as well. The V call is TRBV12-3 or TRBV12-4, the J call TRBJ1-1, with D perhaps TRBD1 (5 bases). Deletions cut 3 bases from V and 5 bases from J, with 7 bases between. The CDR3 loop spans 12 amino acids. This CDR3 reads CASSFGGTEAFF. DNA of the CDR3: TGTGCCAGCAGTTTTGGGGGAACTGAAGCTTTCTTT.

This chain uses TRBV4-3 with TRBJ2-7; perhaps TRBD1 as D (6 bases). The CDR3 is 16 amino acids. Germline values: CDR1 LGHNA, CDR2 YSLEER. The V end lost 0 bases, the J end lost 1 base, and 13 bases lay between the germline ends. CDR3 region: CASSQDWGQSSYEQYF. CDR3 sequence (DNA): TGCGCCAGCAGCCAAGATTGGGGGCAGTCTTCCTACGAGCAGTACTTC.

The chain recombines TRBV3-1 (or the pseudogene TRBV3-2) with TRBJ2-7; D is perhaps TRBD1 (6 bases). Germline CDR1 and CDR2: LGHDT and YNNKEL (reference sequence). The V end was cut by 4 bases, the J end by 3 bases, with 10 bases between. The CDR3 totals 13 residues. CDR3 coding DNA: TGTGCCAGCAGCCCTCGGACAGTCTACGAGCAGTACTTC. Encoded protein: CASSPRTVYEQYF.

This chain links TRBV16 with TRBJ2-5; D may match TRBD1 or TRBD2 (5 bases each). Germline V CDR1 and CDR2: KGHSY, FQNENV. This CDR3 has 13 residues. V lost 4 bases and J lost 4, with 10 bases in between. CDR3 amino acids: CASSPRDRETQYF. As DNA, the CDR3 is TGTGCCAGCAGCCCCCGGGACCGAGAGACCCAGTACTTC.

The chain couples TRBV6-2 or TRBV6-3 to TRBJ2-1, with D perhaps assigned TRBD1 or TRBD2 (5 bases each). The CDR3 extends over 15 amino acids. The germline V gene encodes CDR1 MNHEY and CDR2 SVGEGT. V was shortened by 4 bases and J by 0 bases, with 10 bases between the two germline ends. This chain's CDR3 is CASSWDDISYNEQFF. CDR3 DNA: TGTGCCAGCAGTTGGGACGACATCTCCTACAATGAGCAGTTCTTC.

V is TRBV30 and J is TRBJ2-7, with TRBD2 matching 11 bases. Germline CDR1 is GTSNPN and CDR2 is SVGIG (reference sequence). This CDR3 region has 16 residues. V was clipped by 1 base and J by 7 bases; unmatched bases: 12. The CDR3 DNA reads TGTGCCTGGAGTGAGGGATTAGCGGGGGGGGCCTCTGAGCAGTACTTC. It yields the protein CAWSEGLAGGASEQYF.

The V gene is TRBV20-1, the J gene TRBJ1-2, with D possibly matching TRBD1 (5 bases). V lost 3 bases and J 4 bases, leaving 9 bases between the germline ends. This CDR3 region has 12 residues. In germline, CDR1 is DFQATT, CDR2 SNEGSKA (reference sequence). The CDR3 region is CSASQGPYGYTF. CDR3 coding DNA: TGCAGTGCTAGTCAGGGACCCTATGGCTACACCTTC.

The chain has TRBV30 and TRBJ1-2; D is possibly TRBD1 (5 bases). V lost 0 bases and J 7 bases, leaving 9 bases between the germline ends. The CDR3 extends over 12 amino acids. The germline gives CDR1 GTSNPN, CDR2 SVGIG (reference sequence). The CDR3 DNA reads TGTGCCTGGAGTGTGGCAGGGATTGGCTACACCTTC. Protein product: CAWSVAGIGYTF. Together with reference TRBV30 and TRBJ1-2, the CDR3 gives the full variable domain: SQTIHQWPATLVQPVGSPLSLECTVEGTSNPNLYWYRQAAGRGLQLLFYSVGIGQISSEVPQNLSASRPQDRQFILSSKKLLLSDSGFYLCAWSVAGIGYTFGSGTRLTVV.

The chain is built from TRBV9 and TRBJ1-3, with D maybe TRBD1 (5 bases). The CDR3 loop spans 13 amino acids. The germline V gene encodes CDR1 SGDLS and CDR2 YYNGEE. The ends were cut back, 4 bases at V and 6 bases at J, with 11 bases in the middle. The CDR3 DNA reads as TGTGCCAGCAGCCTAGGGACGACAAACACCATATATTTT. Protein sequence: CASSLGTTNTIYF.

The chain combines TRBV7-2 with TRBJ2-3, with TRBD2 matching 8 bases. Germline V lookup: CDR1 SGHTA, CDR2 FQGNSA. There are 17 residues in the CDR3. With V trimmed by 5 bases and J by 0 bases, 10 bases remained unmatched. The CDR3 loop is CASSEQAGGPSTDTQYF. CDR3 DNA: TGTGCCAGCAGCGAGCAGGCGGGGGGCCCAAGCACAGATACGCAGTATTTT.

V and J are TRBV2 and TRBJ2-7; TRBD2 matches at 7 bases. Germline V gene lookup returns CDR1 SNHLY and CDR2 FYNNEI. The V gene end was trimmed by 8 bases and the J gene end by 0 bases; junction bases not matched to a gene: 7. The CDR3 covers 14 residues. CDR3 in amino acids: CASAGGGSSYEQYF. In DNA form, the CDR3 reads TGTGCCAGCGCCGGGGGAGGGAGCTCCTACGAGCAGTACTTC.

V and J are TRBV7-9 and TRBJ1-1; D unresolved. CDR1 SEHNR and CDR2 FQNEAQ come from the germline V gene (reference sequence). The CDR3 loop spans 11 amino acids. The V gene lost 6 bases and the J gene lost 10 bases, with 12 bases spanning the gap. The CDR3 DNA sequence: TGTGCCAGCAGTCCCCAAAATAGAGCTTTCTTT. Translated: CASSPQNRAFF.

The gene calls are TRBV6-5 and TRBJ1-6; 7 nucleotides align to TRBD1. J lost 10 bases, V lost 6 bases, and 9 bases had no gene match. The CDR3 runs 14 residues. The germline gives CDR1 MNHEY, CDR2 SVGAGI. CDR3 sequence reads: CASRRTGVGSPLHF. The CDR3 nucleotides are TGTGCCAGCAGGCGTACAGGGGTTGGGTCACCCCTCCACTTT.

The chain links TRBV12-5 to TRBJ1-5; D gene ambiguous. Deletions cut 0 bases from V and 3 bases from J, with 15 bases between. CDR1 is LGHNT and CDR2 is FRNRAP in the germline V gene. This CDR3 comprises 17 residues. Here the CDR3 DNA reads TGTGCTAGTGGTTTGGTAGGCGGTACTGCCCACAATCAGCCCCAGCATTTT. Its translation is CASGLVGGTAHNQPQHF.

The chain couples TRBV6-2 or TRBV6-3 to TRBJ2-7, with 8 bases that match TRBD1. This CDR3 contains 15 residues. In germline, CDR1 is MNHEY, CDR2 SVGEGT. The J segment lost 2 bases and the V segment lost 5 bases, leaving 8 bases of the junction unmatched. The CDR3, as DNA: TGTGCCAGCAGTGTACTCCCAGGGGGCGCCTACGAGCAGTACTTC. Residues: CASSVLPGGAYEQYF.